This TCR beta chain comes out of a study of shared clonotypes between healthy human individuals. Repertoires were generated with immunoSEQ multiplex PCR, while TCRdb's copy carries only in-frame clones and drops some. The sample contains 2 million or so clones, 85% to 95% of which appear only once. Concerning this clone: Different DNA sequences within this sample yield the same CDR3.

CDR3 length: 15 residues. CDR1 is SGHAT, CDR2 FQNNGV, per germline. The V gene lost 1 base and the J gene lost 4 bases, with 11 bases spanning the gap. This clonotype was obtained from a man between 18 and 35 years old in good health. The material sequenced was naive CD4+ T cells sorted from blood. Subset here: CD45RA+ positively selected. The rearrangement uses TRBV11-2 and TRBJ2-1; TRBD2 might be the D (6 bases). This CDR3 is CASSLVGGTYNEQFF. CDR3 bases: TGTGCCAGCAGCTTAGTAGGCGGGACGTACAATGAGCAGTTCTTC.